The 27 T cell receptor beta chains in this list originate from one sample, sequenced in a study of blood T cell repertoires in COVID-19. The data were produced by immunoSEQ multiplex PCR, yet TCRdb's version contains in-frame clones alone and is incomplete. Among 200,000 to 300,000 clones listed, 75% to 90% were seen once. Sample: peripheral blood. These receptors originate from a woman in her thirties who had recovered from COVID-19.

The genes are TRBV6-5 and TRBJ2-3; D perhaps matches TRBD2 (5 bases). The CDR3 is 16 amino acids. The germline gives CDR1 MNHEY, CDR2 SVGAGI. With 2 bases removed from V and 3 bases from J, the gap between germline ends came to 15 bases. The CDR3 DNA sequence: TGTGCCAGCAGTTACGTCCTGTTCGGGGTAACAGATACGCAGTATTTT. It encodes CASSYVLFGVTDTQYF.

This clone was picked up a small number of times. In DNA, the CDR3 is TGTGCCAGCAGGGGGAGCGGCACAGATACGCAGTATTTT. Translated, it gives CASRGSGTDTQYF. The chain combines TRBV12-3 or TRBV12-4 with TRBJ2-3; D is perhaps TRBD2 (5 bases). Trimming left V 6 bases short and J 1 base short, with 8 bases between. The CDR3 is made up of 13 amino acids.

The V call is TRBV6-6, the J call TRBJ2-2, with a tentative D call TRBD2 (6 bases). Germline CDR1 and CDR2: MNHNY and SVGAGI (reference sequence). The CDR3 loop spans 15 amino acids. V lost 6 bases, J lost 1 base, and 12 bases lay in between. The CDR3 sequence is CASSTGTLNTGELFF. The CDR3 DNA reads TGTGCCAGCAGCACCGGGACTCTGAACACCGGGGAGCTGTTTTTT.

V and J are TRBV13 and TRBJ2-1; 8 bases fit TRBD1. This CDR3 is 16 amino acids long. V lost 4 bases, J lost 4 bases, and 9 bases stayed unmatched. Germline values: CDR1 PRHDT, CDR2 FYEKMQ (reference sequence). CDR3 in amino acids: CASSSPGTGPYNEQFF. DNA of the CDR3: TGTGCCAGCAGCTCCCCCGGGACAGGCCCATACAATGAGCAGTTCTTC.

The chain joins TRBV7-2 to TRBJ2-2; perhaps TRBD1 as D (6 bases). The CDR3 runs to 14 residues. Germline values: CDR1 SGHTA, CDR2 FQGNSA. V lost 5 bases and J lost 7, with 14 bases in between. CDR3 protein: CASSPTQGIGELFF. In DNA, the CDR3 is TGTGCCAGCAGCCCTACGCAGGGGATCGGGGAGCTGTTTTTT. The entire variable domain, with the rest obtained from reference TRBV7-2 and TRBJ2-2, is as follows: GAGVSQSPSNKVTEKGKDVELRCDPISGHTALYWYRQSLGQGLEFLIYFQGNSAPDKSGLPSDRFSAERTGGSVSTLTIQRTQQEDSAVYLCASSPTQGIGELFFGEGSRLTVL.

The chain recombines TRBV29-1 with TRBJ2-3; 13 positions agree with TRBD2. Unmatched junction bases numbered 7, after V lost 7 bases and J lost 0 bases. This CDR3 has 16 amino acids. CDR1 is SQVTM and CDR2 is ANQGSEA in the germline V gene. The CDR3 coding sequence is TGCAGCGCTGATGGACTAGCGGGGGTCAGCACAGATACGCAGTATTTT. This translates into CSADGLAGVSTDTQYF.

This clone was picked up one time. V usage is TRBV29-1 and J usage is TRBJ2-1; 8 bases are a match to TRBD2. The CDR3 is 13 amino acids. With 7 bases clipped from V and 9 bases from J, the junction kept 11 bases outside the gene matches. The germline gives CDR1 SQVTM, CDR2 ANQGSEA. As DNA, the CDR3 is TGCAGCGCCGTGGGGCGGGGGGCCAGTGAGCAGTTCTTC. Its translation: CSAVGRGASEQFF.

This clone occurred once. V gene TRBV5-1 combines with J gene TRBJ1-1; 8 nucleotides align to TRBD1. Trimming removed 0 bases from V and 1 base from J; junction bases left unmatched: 5. The germline gives CDR1 SGHRS, CDR2 YFSETQ. The CDR3 sequence is 16 residues long. CDR3 sequence: CASSLDRGSPNTEAFF. The DNA for the CDR3 is TGCGCCAGCAGCTTGGACAGGGGGAGCCCGAACACTGAAGCTTTCTTT.

This clone was seen only once. V usage is TRBV6-2 or TRBV6-3 and J usage is TRBJ2-5; TRBD2 matches 9 bases. CDR3 length equals 16 residues. Germline-derived CDR1 and CDR2 are MNHEY and SVGEGT. The trim removed 5 bases at V and 4 bases at J, leaving 11 bases unmatched. The CDR3 DNA reads TGTGCCAGCAGTCGTAGAGGGACTAGCCCAAGAGAGACCCAGTACTTC. Protein sequence: CASSRRGTSPRETQYF.

This chain joins TRBV20-1 and TRBJ1-2, with a tentative D call TRBD1 (6 bases). This CDR3 contains 10 residues. The germline V gene has CDR1 DFQATT and CDR2 SNEGSKA (reference sequence). The germline V and J ends were trimmed by 6 bases and 6 bases, with 8 bases remaining between them. The chain's CDR3 is CSAWGHGYTF. For the CDR3, the DNA is TGCAGTGCCTGGGGGCATGGCTACACCTTC.

The table lists this clone with a count of one. The V and J genes are TRBV3-1 (or the pseudogene TRBV3-2) and TRBJ1-2; tentative D call: TRBD1 (5 bases). The germline CDR1 and CDR2 sequences are LGHDT and YNNKEL (reference sequence). With 4 bases removed from V and 0 bases from J, the gap between germline ends came to 12 bases. This CDR3 has 15 amino acids. CDR3 DNA sequence: TGTGCCAGCAGCCTCCACGGGGGGACTAACTATGGCTACACCTTC. Translation: CASSLHGGTNYGYTF.

CDR3 region: CASRHNMTGNNSPLHF. DNA for the CDR3: TGTGCAAGTCGCCACAACATGACAGGGAATAATTCACCCCTCCACTTT. The J gene is TRBJ1-6, the V gene TRBV12-2; TRBD1, the table's D call, lacks a check against the DNA. TRBV12-2 is noted as a pseudogene. The CDR3 totals 16 residues.

V usage is TRBV2 and J usage is TRBJ2-5; unclear D gene. Per the germline V gene, CDR1 is SNHLY and CDR2 is FYNNEI. The CDR3 spans 13 residues. Trimming took 3 bases from V and 2 from J, leaving 7 bases between them. Here the CDR3 DNA reads TGTGCCAGCAGTGAGTCTATACAAGAGACCCAGTACTTC. As protein: CASSESIQETQYF.

The V and J genes are TRBV7-9 and TRBJ1-2; 7 bases agree with TRBD1. The CDR3 loop spans 13 amino acids. Looked up from germline, CDR1 is SEHNR and CDR2 is FQNEAQ (reference sequence). V lost 6 bases and J lost 4; bases outside the gene matches: 5. Here the CDR3 DNA reads TGTGCCAGCAGAAAACAGGGGATCTATGGCTACACCTTC. Protein product: CASRKQGIYGYTF.

V usage is TRBV9 and J usage is TRBJ2-6; 7 bases line up with TRBD2. The length of the CDR3 is 17 residues. V shed 4 bases, J shed 2 bases, and the junction held 9 bases outside the gene matches. Germline CDR1 and CDR2: SGDLS and YYNGEE. The CDR3 DNA reads as TGTGCCAGCAGCCTCAACCCTGGGACTACTGGGGCCAACGTCCTGACTTTC. It yields the protein CASSLNPGTTGANVLTF.

This clone turned up a few times. The chain combines TRBV19 with TRBJ2-3, with TRBD2 matching 12 bases. CDR3 length: 18 residues. V lost 5 bases and J lost 2; bases outside the gene matches: 11. CDR1 is LNHDA and CDR2 is SQIVND in the germline V gene (reference sequence). DNA of the CDR3: TGTGCCAGTAGTCAAACTAGCGGGGGGTCTCTTTACACAGATACGCAGTATTTT. Protein product: CASSQTSGGSLYTDTQYF.

The V call is TRBV4-1, the J call TRBJ2-7; 7 nucleotides match TRBD1. This CDR3 region has 14 residues. After removal of 4 bases from V and 2 bases from J, the junction contained 5 bases not matched to a gene. Germline-derived CDR1 and CDR2 are MGHRA and YSYEKL. The CDR3 loop is CASSRQGQTYEQYF. As DNA, the CDR3 is TGCGCCAGCAGCCGCCAGGGACAGACCTACGAGCAGTACTTC.

V is TRBV5-1 and J is TRBJ2-7; D perhaps matches TRBD2 (6 bases). Between the trimmed V and J ends, which lost 3 bases and 1 base, there was a span of 11 bases. Germline loops: CDR1 SGHRS, CDR2 YFSETQ. The CDR3 is made up of 14 amino acids. CDR3 region: CASSWSGLSYEQYF. The CDR3 DNA follows: TGCGCCAGCAGCTGGTCGGGACTGTCCTACGAGCAGTACTTC.

The chain combines TRBV11-2 with TRBJ1-2; possibly TRBD1 for D (6 bases). V lost 2 bases and J lost 8, with 27 bases in between. The CDR3 loop spans 18 amino acids. The germline gives CDR1 SGHAT, CDR2 FQNNGV. The CDR3 DNA is TGTGCCAGCAGCTTAAACCCCAACCAGGTCCCAGGGACATACGGCTACACCTTC. Protein product: CASSLNPNQVPGTYGYTF.

Turning to this clone: This same CDR3 is encoded by further DNA sequences in the sample. The chain joins TRBV19 to TRBJ1-1, with D hard to call. V was pared by 3 bases and J by 0 bases, with 5 bases between. CDR1 and CDR2 (germline): LNHDA, SQIVND (reference sequence). The CDR3 length is 13 residues. DNA of the CDR3: TGTGCCAGTAGTATTGGCATGAACACTGAAGCTTTCTTT. Translated, it gives CASSIGMNTEAFF.

The CDR3 sequence is CASSDRVLGTSYEQYF. The CDR3 nucleotides are TGTGCCAGCAGCGACAGGGTTTTAGGGACAAGCTACGAGCAGTACTTC. The chain combines TRBV27 with TRBJ2-7, with 7 bases that match TRBD1. CDR3 size: 16 residues. Germline CDR1 reads MNHEY; CDR2 reads SMNVEV (reference sequence). Trimming cost V 6 bases and J 3 bases; bases outside gene matches: 14.

The chain is built from TRBV7-2 and TRBJ2-2; D gene unclear. The germline CDR1 and CDR2 sequences are SGHTA and FQGNSA. This CDR3 has 14 amino acids. Trimming left V 5 bases short and J 4 bases short, with 11 bases between. The CDR3 sequence: CASSVTRSTGELFF. DNA for the CDR3: TGTGCCAGCAGCGTGACAAGAAGCACCGGGGAGCTGTTTTTT.

As to this clone: Other DNA sequences in the sample encode the same CDR3. The gene calls are TRBV29-1 and TRBJ2-5; TRBD1 aligns across 10 bases. Trimming took 7 bases from V and 5 from J; bases not matched to a gene: 4. Germline CDR1 is SQVTM and CDR2 is ANQGSEA. The CDR3 is 12 amino acids. The CDR3 protein is CSARTGGETQYF. CDR3 DNA: TGCAGCGCCAGGACAGGGGGGGAGACCCAGTACTTC.

The chain couples TRBV9 to TRBJ2-3; D gene ambiguous. Trimming removed 0 bases at V and 0 bases at J, with 8 bases between. CDR1 and CDR2 (germline): SGDLS, YYNGEE. The CDR3 has 15 residues. This CDR3 is CASSVALVSTDTQYF. In nucleotides, the CDR3 is TGTGCCAGCAGCGTAGCCCTCGTCAGCACAGATACGCAGTATTTT.

In the case of this clone: Mismatch with germline at one junction end may stem from a read error. V gene TRBV7-2 combines with J gene TRBJ2-7; the match to TRBD2 covers 12 bases. This CDR3 region has 15 residues. Germline V lookup: CDR1 SGHTA, CDR2 FQGNSA. The CDR3 DNA follows: TGTGCCAGCAGCCTAGCGGGGGGGCTCTCCTACGAGCAGTACTTC. Residues: CASSLAGGLSYEQYF.

This chain uses TRBV6-5 with TRBJ2-7; D perhaps matches TRBD2 (6 bases). The CDR3 covers 15 residues. V was trimmed by 6 bases and J by 0 bases, leaving 15 bases between them. CDR1 is MNHEY, CDR2 SVGAGI, per germline. As DNA, the CDR3 is TGTGCCAGCAGCTGGGACGTCGGGGGCTCCTACGAGCAGTACTTC. Translating gives CASSWDVGGSYEQYF.

The J gene is TRBJ2-7, the V gene TRBV15, with 9 bases fitting TRBD1. This CDR3 region has 15 residues. V was pared by 0 bases and J by 10 bases, with 10 bases of the junction left unmatched. Germline CDR1 and CDR2: LNHNV and YYDKDF (reference sequence). The CDR3 coding sequence is TGTGCCACCAGCAGAGATCTGGGGACAGGGAGGACTCAGTACTTC. Protein product: CATSRDLGTGRTQYF.